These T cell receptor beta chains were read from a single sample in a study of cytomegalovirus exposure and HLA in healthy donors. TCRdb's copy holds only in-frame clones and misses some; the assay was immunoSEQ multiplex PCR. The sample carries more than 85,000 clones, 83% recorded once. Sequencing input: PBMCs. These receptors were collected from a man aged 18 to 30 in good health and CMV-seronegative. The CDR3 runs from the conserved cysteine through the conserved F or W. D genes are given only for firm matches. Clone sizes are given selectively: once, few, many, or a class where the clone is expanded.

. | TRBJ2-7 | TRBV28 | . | CASHWGVLGEQYF | TGTGCCAGTCATTGGGGGGTTCTGGGCGAGCAGTACTTC
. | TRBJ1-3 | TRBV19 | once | CASSIDAGNTIYF | TGTGCCAGTAGTATCGATGCGGGAAACACCATATATTTT
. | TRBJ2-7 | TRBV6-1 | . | CASSVWGEEQYF | TGTGCCAGCAGTGTGTGGGGCGAGGAGCAGTACTTC
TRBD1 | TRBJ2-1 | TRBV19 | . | CASSPSDRDHLSYNEQFF | TGTGCCAGTAGTCCTTCGGACAGGGACCATCTCTCCTACAATGAGCAGTTCTTC
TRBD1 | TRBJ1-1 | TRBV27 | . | CASSLRGTGRAEAFF | TGTGCCAGCAGTTTAAGGGGGACAGGGAGGGCTGAAGCTTTCTTT
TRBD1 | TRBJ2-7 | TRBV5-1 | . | CASSLGATGLAEQYF | TGCGCCAGCAGCTTGGGGGCGACAGGGTTGGCCGAGCAGTACTTC
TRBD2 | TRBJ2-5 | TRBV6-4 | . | CATTTGGETQYF | TGTGCCACCACCACGGGGGGAGAGACCCAGTACTTC
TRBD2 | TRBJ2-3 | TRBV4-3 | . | CASSQIAGLADTQYF | TGCGCCAGCAGCCAGATAGCGGGACTGGCAGATACGCAGTATTTT
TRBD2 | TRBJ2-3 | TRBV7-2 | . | CASSLWGLVTDTQYF | TGTGCCAGCAGCTTATGGGGACTAGTCACAGATACGCAGTATTTT
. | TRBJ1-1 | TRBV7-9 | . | CASSLAHRTRGKTTEAFF | TGTGCCAGCAGCTTAGCCCATCGAACCCGCGGGAAGACCACTGAAGCTTTCTTT
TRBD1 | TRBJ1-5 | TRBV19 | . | CASSVWDSAREPQHF | TGTGCCAGTAGTGTTTGGGACAGCGCACGGGAGCCCCAGCATTTT
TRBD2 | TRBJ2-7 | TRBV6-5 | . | CASSYLAGESEQYF | TGTGCCAGCAGTTACCTAGCGGGAGAGTCCGAGCAGTACTTC
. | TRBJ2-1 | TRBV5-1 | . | CASSRSRLANHEQFF | TGCGCCAGCAGCCGGTCACGGCTAGCGAACCATGAGCAGTTCTTC
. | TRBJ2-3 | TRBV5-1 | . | CASSLDGGEGVDTQYF | TGCGCCAGCAGCTTGGACGGCGGGGAAGGGGTAGATACGCAGTATTTT
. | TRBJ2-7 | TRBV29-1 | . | CSVERDNLSYEQYF | TGCAGCGTTGAACGGGACAACCTCTCCTACGAGCAGTACTTC
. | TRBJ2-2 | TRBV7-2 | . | CASTPSRELFF | TGTGCCAGCACCCCATCCCGGGAGCTGTTTTTT
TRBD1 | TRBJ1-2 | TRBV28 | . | CASSSAPGGSYGYTF | TGTGCCAGCAGTTCAGCGCCAGGGGGCAGCTATGGCTACACCTTC
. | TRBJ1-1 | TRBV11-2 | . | CASSLGMNTEAFF | TGTGCCAGCAGCTTAGGTATGAACACTGAAGCTTTCTTT
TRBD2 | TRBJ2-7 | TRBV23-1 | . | CASYLRAGGPQDSYEQYF | TGCGCCAGCTACTTGCGAGCGGGAGGGCCTCAGGACTCCTACGAGCAGTACTTC
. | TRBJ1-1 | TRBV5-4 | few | CASSLAGNTEAFF | TGTGCCAGCAGCTTGGCAGGGAACACTGAAGCTTTCTTT
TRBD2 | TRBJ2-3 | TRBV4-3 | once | CASSRVTSGRTDTQYF | TGCGCCAGCAGCCGTGTAACTAGCGGGAGAACAGATACGCAGTATTTT
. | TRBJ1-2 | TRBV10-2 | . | CASNRGDDYGYTF | TGCGCCAGCAATCGCGGAGACGACTATGGCTACACCTTC
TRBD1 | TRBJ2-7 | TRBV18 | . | CASFPGQGYEQYF | TGTGCCAGCTTTCCGGGACAGGGGTACGAGCAGTACTTC
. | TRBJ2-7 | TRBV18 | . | CASSPRRIGSSYEQYF | TGTGCCAGCTCCCCTAGGAGAATCGGGTCGTCCTACGAGCAGTACTTC
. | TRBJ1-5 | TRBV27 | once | CASSLLGGRVAAQPQHF | TGTGCCAGCAGTTTATTGGGGGGGAGGGTGGCGGCTCAGCCCCAGCATTTT
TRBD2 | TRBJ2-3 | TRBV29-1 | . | CSATLAGITDTQYF | TGCAGCGCCACGCTAGCGGGAATCACAGATACGCAGTATTTT
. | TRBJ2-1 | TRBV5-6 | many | CASSRAPGLEYEQFF | TGTGCCAGCAGCCGAGCCCCGGGACTTGAATATGAGCAGTTCTTC
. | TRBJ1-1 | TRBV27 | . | CASSLTDRGEAFF | TGTGCCAGCAGTTTAACTGACCGGGGTGAAGCTTTCTTT
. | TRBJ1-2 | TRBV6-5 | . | CASSRPPQAWTF | TGTGCCAGCAGCCGACCCCCACAGGCCTGGACCTTC
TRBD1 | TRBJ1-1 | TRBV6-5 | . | CASSPDRAWMTEAFF | TGTGCCAGCAGTCCGGACAGGGCCTGGATGACTGAAGCTTTCTTT
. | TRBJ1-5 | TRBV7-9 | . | CASSLASKGQPQHF | TGTGCCAGCAGCTTAGCGTCGAAGGGGCAGCCCCAGCATTTT
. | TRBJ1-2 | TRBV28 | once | CASALMAGLTGGYTF | TGTGCCAGCGCCCTCATGGCGGGACTAACGGGGGGCTACACCTTC
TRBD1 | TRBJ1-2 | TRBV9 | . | CASSAQDRGHGYTF | TGTGCCAGCAGCGCCCAGGACAGGGGGCATGGCTACACCTTC
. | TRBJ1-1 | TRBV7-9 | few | CASSPWGLNTEAFF | TGTGCCAGCAGCCCCTGGGGGCTGAACACTGAAGCTTTCTTT
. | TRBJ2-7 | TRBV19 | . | CASSISGDPSYEQYF | TGTGCCAGTAGTATATCGGGGGACCCATCCTACGAGCAGTACTTC
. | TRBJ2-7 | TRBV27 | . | CASSWRAIQGLPHEQYF | TGTGCCAGCAGTTGGCGAGCAATACAGGGTCTCCCCCACGAGCAGTACTTC
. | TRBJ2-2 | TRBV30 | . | CAWSSDRAGELLF | TGTGCCTGGAGTTCTGATCGGGCCGGGGAGCTGCTTTTT
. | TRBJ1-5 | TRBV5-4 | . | CASSLGTVSYSNQPQHF | TGTGCCAGCAGCTTGGGAACAGTAAGTTATAGCAATCAGCCCCAGCATTTT
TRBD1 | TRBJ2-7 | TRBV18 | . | CASTQGQSLYEQYF | TGTGCCAGCACTCAGGGACAGAGCCTATACGAGCAGTACTTC
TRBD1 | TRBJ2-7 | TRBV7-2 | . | CASSLDVTGGEMSYEQYF | TGTGCCAGCAGCTTAGATGTTACAGGGGGAGAAATGTCCTACGAGCAGTACTTC
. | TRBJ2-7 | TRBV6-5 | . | CASRASGPQEQYF | TGTGCCAGCAGAGCCTCCGGTCCACAGGAGCAGTACTTC
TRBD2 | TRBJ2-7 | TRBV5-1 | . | CASSAGLAAYEQYF | TGCGCCAGCAGCGCGGGACTAGCGGCCTACGAGCAGTACTTC
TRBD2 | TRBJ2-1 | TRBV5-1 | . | CASSLTSGPQDYFF | TGCGCCAGCAGCTTGACTAGCGGGCCCCAAGATTATTTCTTC
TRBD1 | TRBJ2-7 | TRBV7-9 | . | CASSSGQGAPNEQYF | TGTGCCAGCAGCTCCGGGCAGGGGGCACCCAACGAGCAGTACTTC
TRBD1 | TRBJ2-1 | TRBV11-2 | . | CASSWGQTYNEQFF | TGTGCCAGCAGTTGGGGACAGACCTACAATGAGCAGTTCTTC